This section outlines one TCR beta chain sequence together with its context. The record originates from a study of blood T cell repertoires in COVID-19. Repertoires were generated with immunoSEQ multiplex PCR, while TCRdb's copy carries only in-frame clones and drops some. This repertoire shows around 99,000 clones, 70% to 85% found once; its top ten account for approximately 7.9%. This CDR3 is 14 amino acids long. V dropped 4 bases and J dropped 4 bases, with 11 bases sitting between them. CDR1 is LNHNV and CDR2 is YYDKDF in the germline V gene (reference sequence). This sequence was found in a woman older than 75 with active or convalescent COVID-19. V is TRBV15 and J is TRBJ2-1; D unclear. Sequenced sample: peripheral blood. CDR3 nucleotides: TGTGCCACCAGCATCTTAGCCACGTACAATGAGCAGTTCTTC. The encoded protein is CATSILATYNEQFF.